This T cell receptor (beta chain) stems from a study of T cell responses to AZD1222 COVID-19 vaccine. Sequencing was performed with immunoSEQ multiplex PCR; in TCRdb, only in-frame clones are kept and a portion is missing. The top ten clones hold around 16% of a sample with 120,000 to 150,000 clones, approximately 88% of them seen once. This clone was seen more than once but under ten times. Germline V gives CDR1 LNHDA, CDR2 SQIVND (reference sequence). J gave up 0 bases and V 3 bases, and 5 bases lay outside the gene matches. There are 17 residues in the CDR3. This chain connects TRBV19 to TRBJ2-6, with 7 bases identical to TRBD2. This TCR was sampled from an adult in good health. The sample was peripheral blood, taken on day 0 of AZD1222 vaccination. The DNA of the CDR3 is TGTGCCAGTAGTATTGGGAGGGGCGCCTCTGGGGCCAACGTCCTGACTTTC. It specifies CASSIGRGASGANVLTF.